These T cell receptor beta chains were read from a single sample in a study of OX40 agonist ivuxolimab in advanced cancers. The data were produced by immunoSEQ multiplex PCR, yet TCRdb's version contains in-frame clones alone and is incomplete. The repertoire includes over 40,000 clones, about 83% of them detected once, and 13% to 15% sits in the top ten. The material was CD4+ or CD8+ T cells sorted from blood, obtained in a trial of the OX40 agonist ivuxolimab. The receptors originated from an adult with an advanced solid tumor such as melanoma, head and neck, liver or kidney cancer. The CDR3 runs from the conserved cysteine through the conserved F or W.

cdr3_aa	cdr3_length	v_call	j_call
CGAGREETQYF	11	TRBV10-2	TRBJ2-5
CASRGGTSGSPGELFF	16	TRBV2	TRBJ2-2
CASGRPRGHEQYF	13	TRBV27	TRBJ2-7
CASSSYLGEKLFF	13	TRBV5-6	TRBJ1-4
CASREGPLGGYTF	13	TRBV2	TRBJ1-2
CASSIGLEQYF	11	TRBV5-6	TRBJ2-7
CAISESILAANTGELFF	17	TRBV10-3	TRBJ2-2
CASSVGDTDPEKLFF	15	TRBV9	TRBJ1-4
CASSLASGAEGRKSYEQYF	19	TRBV28	TRBJ2-7
CASGVYNEQFF	11	TRBV2	TRBJ2-1
CASSYRGGPDTQYF	14	TRBV6-5	TRBJ2-3
CASRLTRTGPLGYTF	15	TRBV6-6	TRBJ1-2
CASSLRGVNTEAFF	14	TRBV5-1	TRBJ1-1
CASSDRTGGKGQPQHF	16	TRBV6-6	TRBJ1-5
CASSPRTSGTYEQYF	15	TRBV19	TRBJ2-7
CASSERGGGEQYF	13	TRBV2	TRBJ2-7
CASSWRTANSGNTIYF	16	TRBV18	TRBJ1-3
CASSLHGSGYTEAFF	15	TRBV7-8	TRBJ1-1
CASSSTRAYGYTF	13	TRBV27	TRBJ1-2
CASSSVRTVGDTQYF	15	TRBV5-5	TRBJ2-3
CASSLGHGGYTF	12	TRBV28	TRBJ1-2
CASSTRRTAYEQYF	14	TRBV6-6	TRBJ2-7
CASSEGLPQYF	11	TRBV6-1	TRBJ2-5
CASSPGRDQPQHF	13	TRBV18	TRBJ1-5
CASSPGTALGSIEKLFF	17	TRBV9	TRBJ1-4
CASSRGPGTGELFF	14	TRBV5-1	TRBJ2-2
CATQGEGYEQYF	12	TRBV19	TRBJ2-7
CASSPGTNQPQHF	13	TRBV18	TRBJ1-5
CASSYRWPSYEQYF	14	TRBV6-5	TRBJ2-7
CASSLGGSAYNEQFF	15	TRBV28	TRBJ2-1
CASSFRTSGSPEQYF	15	TRBV5-1	TRBJ2-7
CATRGGFAYEQYF	13	TRBV19	TRBJ2-7
CASVPLAGGGTEAFF	15	TRBV19	TRBJ1-1
CASSPGHLNQETQYF	15	TRBV7-6	TRBJ2-5
CASSLQGAYEQFF	13	TRBV5-5	TRBJ2-1
CAISRQGKDTQYF	13	TRBV10-3	TRBJ2-3
CASSRLASTDTQYF	14	TRBV19	TRBJ2-3
CSSQSDSTSTDTQYF	15	TRBV29-1	TRBJ2-3
CASSLKTSGRRGHNEQFF	18	TRBV5-4	TRBJ2-1
CASSLFPGAPYGYTF	15	TRBV28	TRBJ1-2
CASSIGGRENIQYF	14	TRBV19	TRBJ2-4
CASSLGQNTEAFF	13	TRBV11-3	TRBJ1-1
CASSHSRGAYNEQFF	15	TRBV14	TRBJ2-1
CASSLDRVQGDEQFF	15	TRBV11-2	TRBJ2-1
CASSGQGSNQPQHF	14	TRBV9	TRBJ1-5
CASSEQPGTYGYTF	14	TRBV19	TRBJ1-2
CASRPRVGAMDEQYF	15	TRBV6-6	TRBJ2-7
CASSLTGGASANYGYTF	17	TRBV7-2	TRBJ1-2
CASSKTGTVGGNEQFF	16	TRBV18	TRBJ2-1
CASKLAGTGNYGYTF	15	TRBV5-6	TRBJ1-2
CASSVIYTQYF	11	TRBV5-8	TRBJ2-3
CSVEERRGRGNEQFF	15	TRBV29-1	TRBJ2-1
CASRGDRASPLHF	13	TRBV2	TRBJ1-6